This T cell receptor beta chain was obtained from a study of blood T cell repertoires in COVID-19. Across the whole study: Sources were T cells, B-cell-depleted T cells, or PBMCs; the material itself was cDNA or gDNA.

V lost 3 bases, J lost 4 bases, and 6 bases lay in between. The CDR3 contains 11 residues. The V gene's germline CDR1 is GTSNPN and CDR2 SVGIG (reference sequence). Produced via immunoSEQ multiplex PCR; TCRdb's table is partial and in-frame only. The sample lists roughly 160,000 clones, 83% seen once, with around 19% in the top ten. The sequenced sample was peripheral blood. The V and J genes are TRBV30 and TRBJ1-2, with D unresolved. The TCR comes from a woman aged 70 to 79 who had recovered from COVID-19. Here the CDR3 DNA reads TGTGCCTGGAGGCAGGCCTATGGCTACACCTTC. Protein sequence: CAWRQAYGYTF.